The text below deals with one T cell receptor beta chain. It has no known antigen specificity. Per-base quality was not reported, and no clone a single base away is much larger than it. The sample belongs to a study of vaccination effects on CD4 cells after COVID-19 (dated by TCRdb to 2021 to 2024). Describing the broader study: To identify antigen-specific CD4+ T cell clonotypes by their expansion, the ViraFEST assay first stimulated PBMC with viral peptide pools and then applied TCR sequencing. Each participant received two doses of an mRNA SARS-CoV-2 vaccine, either BNT162b2 or mRNA-1273. Approximately 2 million PBMC per well were cultured in IMDM with about 5.4% human AB serum, 7.5 to 10 IU/ml IL-2 and gentamicin, plus 10 ug/ml peptides. In both COVID-19 convalescent patients and infection-naive vaccine recipients, the study compared SARS-CoV-2 spike-specific CD4+ TCR repertoires from before mRNA vaccination with those from after it. The full study included some 10 COVID-19 convalescent patients and a few SARS-CoV-2-naive healthy vaccine recipients. In the study, cultures from other donors were sequenced using the Oncomine TCR Beta short-read assay on an Illumina iSeq 100. Here is what the overall study found, with its caveats: Among healthy vaccine recipients, nearly all vaccine-induced clones were SARS-CoV-2 mono-reactive, and only 1 of 255 was cross-reactive with common cold coronaviruses. Clones induced by infection and clones induced by vaccination both contracted markedly at late timepoints after vaccination, which fits with T cell responses waning over time. Only a small number of convalescent patients were included, and no early post-infection timepoints were available, which limited the study.

V is pared back by 5 bases and J by 6 bases, with 8 bases lying between the germline termini. The germline V gene provides CDR1 SGHTA and CDR2 FQGNSA. From cysteine to phenylalanine, the CDR3 is 12 amino acids long. Left in the record is the CDR3 DNA by itself, 36 bases read in frame from the first base. After approximately 11 days of culture, CD4+ T cells were isolated with the EasySep CD4+ T cell isolation kit. None of the healthy vaccine recipients had a prior SARS-CoV-2 infection, which was confirmed by nucleocapsid antibody tests that came back negative both before and after vaccination. Half of the culture medium was replaced with fresh IL-2-containing medium on days 3 and 7. Unless noted otherwise, every peptide stimulation condition was cultured in triplicate wells. PBMC were separated from whole blood using Ficoll-Paque Plus gradient centrifugation and were then either cryopreserved at -140C or used fresh. The QIAamp micro DNA kit was used to extract genomic DNA from the cultured CD4+ T cells.

Libraries came from the immunoSEQ multiplex PCR assay. DNA from the cultured, isolated CD4+ T cells was subjected to TCR beta CDR3 sequencing. The study's processing was this. The analysis removed non-productive TCR sequences, trimmed reads to the CDR3 region, and retained only CDR3s that were 7 or more amino acids long. Antigen-specific clonotypes were identified with the MANAFEST web app by comparing expansion in peptide wells against reference cultures. For clones to be considered positive, expansion at FDR<0.05 versus reference and all other wells, an odds ratio above 5, and a frequency above 0.1% in two replicate wells were required. Cross-reactive clonotypes were defined as significantly expanded in SARS-CoV-2 spike wells and in at least one common cold coronavirus spike condition. Using the stringdist R package, CDR3 similarity was measured by Levenshtein distance, and unrooted trees were constructed with ape in R 3.6.1. TCRdb's version of the immuneACCESS table is confined to in-frame rearrangements and falls short of the full clone set. An unresolved V gene accounts for under half of the shortfall where checked; the remainder is of unknown origin. Clonal size and the V and J genes are those of that table, whereas D and trimming came from the DNA. Here the sample has 20,000 to 25,000 clones; around 67% occur a single time. Approximately 10% of the sample is held by the ten biggest clonotypes.

The chain couples TRBV7-2 to TRBJ2-1; the D gene remains uncertain. The receptor was isolated from a human donor who received a COVID-19 vaccine. The input for sequencing was CD4+ T cells from PBMCs cultured without peptide, taken before COVID-19 vaccination. CDR3 region: CASSPTVNEQFF. The DNA reads TGTGCCAGCAGCCCCACAGTCAATGAGCAGTTCTTC.